This TCR beta chain was obtained from a study of radiation and T cells in renal cell carcinoma. Across the study: Nephrectomy followed 15 Gy stereotactic body radiation by 4 weeks.

Generated by immunoSEQ multiplex PCR, the TCRdb table keeps only in-frame clones and is missing some. The sample holds roughly 130,000 clones, around nine tenths seen once. The time point here: blood 2 weeks post-SBRT. Indicated treatment: 15 Gy SBRT to primary tumor, nephrectomy 4 weeks later. This renal cell carcinoma was of the clear cell type. This clonotype was sampled from a woman between 65 and 79 years old with renal cell carcinoma. The sample here was blood, taken from a patient whose treatment included radiotherapy and nephrectomy.

This CDR3 reads CASSYSASGAAGQFF. Written as DNA, the CDR3 is TGTGCCAGCAGTTACTCAGCTAGCGGGGCGGCGGGGCAGTTCTTC. This sequence joins TRBV6-5 and TRBJ2-1; 9 nucleotides match TRBD2. The CDR3 contains 15 residues. The germline CDR1 and CDR2 sequences are MNHEY and SVGAGI. Losses at the gene ends were 0 bases for V and 12 bases for J; bases not matched to a gene: 9.